The T cell receptor beta chain described here comes from a study of shared clonotypes between healthy human individuals. At the level of the study: CD4 naive cells filled three plates per donor, CD4 memory three, CD8 naive two and CD8 memory one.

Naive CD8 cells, CD45RO-negative and positively selected for CCR7, excluded terminally differentiated effector memory CD45RA+ cells. TCRdb keeps only in-frame clones here, not all; method: immunoSEQ multiplex PCR. The table lists roughly 2.1 million clones, under 95% of them singletons. In the case of this clone: The antigen remains undetermined.

The junction had 17 bases not matched to a gene; V was cut back by 8 bases and J by 3 bases. Germline V lookup: CDR1 SEHNR, CDR2 FQNEAQ (reference sequence). This CDR3 region has 17 residues. Study-wide results and caveats: What naive subsets generally showed was a larger estimated richness than memory subsets showed.

This TCR was recovered from a man between 18 and 35 years old in good health. Some clones in this sample may be carry-over from other donors' samples. The rearrangement joins TRBV7-9 to TRBJ2-7; 9 bases line up with TRBD1. Sequenced sample: naive CD8+ T cells from PBMCs. In nucleotides, the CDR3 is TGTGCCAGCCGCTCCGGGACAGGGCGTTCTCAGAACTACGAGCAGTACTTC. Encoded protein: CASRSGTGRSQNYEQYF.